These 15 T cell receptor beta chains came from one sample sequenced in a study of cytomegalovirus exposure and HLA in healthy donors. PCR primers comprised 60 Vbeta and 13 Jbeta primers. Measured with immunoSEQ multiplex PCR; TCRdb has only the in-frame clones, and not every one. Of around 150,000 clones listed, 75% to 80% are singletons. The sample was PBMCs. All receptors derive from a man between 50 and 59 years old in good health and CMV-seropositive.

The chain uses TRBV6-1 and TRBJ1-2, with a possible D match to TRBD1 (6 bases). CDR3 length: 13 residues. CDR1 is MNHNS and CDR2 is SASEGT in the germline V gene. The ends were cut back, 2 bases at V and 2 bases at J, with 6 bases in the middle. CDR3 in amino acids: CASSEQGNYGYTF. CDR3 in DNA: TGTGCCAGCAGTGAACAGGGGAACTATGGCTACACCTTC.

The V and J genes are TRBV5-6 and TRBJ1-5; 9 bases align to TRBD1. Germline loops: CDR1 SGHDT, CDR2 YYEEEE. This CDR3 has 15 residues. V shed 4 bases, J shed 5 bases, and the junction held 7 bases outside the gene matches. The CDR3 DNA is TGTGCCAGCAGCGTAACAGGGGGCTTAGATCAGCCCCAGCATTTT. Encoded protein: CASSVTGGLDQPQHF. Complete variable domain (other parts from reference TRBV5-6 and TRBJ1-5): DAGVTQSPTHLIKTRGQQVTLRCSPKSGHDTVSWYQQALGQGPQFIFQYYEEEERQRGNFPDRFSGHQFPNYSSELNVNALLLGDSALYLCASSVTGGLDQPQHFGDGTRLSIL.

The chain couples TRBV13 to TRBJ1-6; TRBD1 is a possible D gene (5 bases). This CDR3 spans 16 amino acids. The ends were cut back, 5 bases at V and 3 bases at J, with 14 bases in the middle. Germline V gene lookup returns CDR1 PRHDT and CDR2 FYEKMQ (reference sequence). The CDR3 DNA reads as TGTGCCAGCAGCCAGACGCGGGGCCTCTATAATTCACCCCTCCACTTT. It translates to CASSQTRGLYNSPLHF.

For this clone: The junction departs from the called germline gene at one end, perhaps through a read error. The chain employs TRBV19 and TRBJ2-5; a weak D match, TRBD1 (5 bases). The CDR3 is made up of 16 amino acids. Germline values: CDR1 LNHDA, CDR2 SQIVND (reference sequence). The DNA for the CDR3 is TGCGCCAGTAGTCTTACAGGTTCTCCCCGGCAAGAGACCCAGTACTTC. This gives the protein CASSLTGSPRQETQYF.

The DNA of the CDR3 is TGTGCCAGTAGTAGGAGGGTTTACGGAGGCGATCAGCCCCAGCATTTT. Translated, it gives CASSRRVYGGDQPQHF. The chain joins TRBV19 to TRBJ1-5; no clear D. The CDR3 sequence is 16 residues long. Trimming cost V 4 bases and J 5 bases, with 18 bases left between them. Germline CDR1 and CDR2: LNHDA and SQIVND (reference sequence).

The V call is TRBV4-1, the J call TRBJ2-3; 9 bases are shared with TRBD1. The J segment lost 10 bases and the V segment lost 8 bases, leaving 7 bases of the junction unmatched. The CDR3 sequence is 12 residues long. The germline V gene encodes CDR1 MGHRA and CDR2 YSYEKL. The CDR3 spells CASSPDRGPQYF. The DNA of the CDR3 is TGCGCCAGCTCCCCGGACAGGGGCCCGCAGTATTTT.

V gene TRBV5-1 combines with J gene TRBJ1-2, with 8 bases aligning to TRBD1. CDR1 is SGHRS, CDR2 YFSETQ, per germline. J gave up 7 bases and V 3 bases, and 8 bases lay outside the gene matches. This CDR3 spans 14 amino acids. This chain's CDR3 is CASSWTGSIGGYTF. The CDR3, as DNA: TGCGCCAGCAGCTGGACAGGGAGTATAGGTGGCTACACCTTC.

V and J are TRBV11-3 and TRBJ2-2, with TRBD2 matching over 11 bases. With 4 bases clipped from V and 3 bases from J, the junction kept 4 bases outside the gene matches. Germline V CDR1 and CDR2: SGHNT, YENEEA. CDR3 length: 16 amino acids. The CDR3 DNA follows: TGTGCCAGCAGCTCGCTTAGCGGGGGGGACACCGGGGAGCTGTTTTTT. Amino acids: CASSSLSGGDTGELFF.

This clone was counted only a few times. The V and J genes are TRBV4-1 and TRBJ1-5; D is ambiguous. The length of the CDR3 is 15 residues. Germline V lookup: CDR1 MGHRA, CDR2 YSYEKL. Deletions cut 0 bases from V and 0 bases from J, with 6 bases between. The chain's CDR3 is CASSQESFSNQPQHF. CDR3 in DNA: TGCGCCAGCAGCCAAGAATCCTTTAGCAATCAGCCCCAGCATTTT.

The chain carries TRBV9 and TRBJ2-5; D is possibly TRBD2 (5 bases). V was cut by 4 bases and J by 5 bases, with 15 bases left in between. From germline, CDR1 is SGDLS and CDR2 YYNGEE. CDR3 length equals 14 residues. The CDR3 DNA sequence: TGTGCCAGCAGCCCCCCTCCGGGGTTGGAGACCCAGTACTTC. Amino acids: CASSPPPGLETQYF.

V and J are TRBV6-1 and TRBJ1-4, with 7 positions matching TRBD1. J was trimmed by 8 bases and V by 1 base; bases with no gene match: 16. The germline CDR1 and CDR2 sequences are MNHNS and SASEGT. CDR3 length: 18 amino acids. CDR3: CASSEGLPLGQMDEKLFF. CDR3 bases: TGTGCCAGCAGTGAAGGGCTCCCGTTGGGACAGATGGACGAAAAACTGTTTTTT.

This clone was seen only a few times. The CDR3 sequence: CASTPGTSTDTQYF. In DNA, the CDR3 is TGTGCCAGCACCCCCGGGACTAGCACAGATACGCAGTATTTT. The rearrangement joins TRBV2 to TRBJ2-3; D perhaps matches TRBD2 (6 bases). Germline CDR1 reads SNHLY; CDR2 reads FYNNEI. The CDR3 has 14 residues. V lost 7 bases to trimming and J lost 0 bases, with 11 bases between them.

The chain employs TRBV4-1 and TRBJ1-1, with D tentatively TRBD1 (5 bases). CDR1 is MGHRA and CDR2 is YSYEKL in the germline V gene. V was trimmed by 2 bases and J by 2 bases, leaving 18 bases between them. The CDR3 runs 17 residues. CDR3 nucleotide sequence: TGCGCCAGCAGCCAACCAATTCCTTGGGGGGGTAACACTGAAGCTTTCTTT. Protein product: CASSQPIPWGGNTEAFF.

CDR3 sequence: CASSGTVKSPLHF. The DNA of the CDR3 is TGTGCCAGTAGCGGGACAGTTAAATCACCCCTCCACTTT. The rearrangement uses TRBV19 and TRBJ1-6, with TRBD1 identical over 7 bases. J gave up 10 bases and V 6 bases, and 6 bases lay outside the gene matches. CDR3 length: 13 amino acids. The germline V gene encodes CDR1 LNHDA and CDR2 SQIVND (reference sequence).

This clone appeared a single time. The chain has TRBV12-1 and TRBJ2-7; the table's D call TRBD2 went unverified against the DNA. TRBV12-1 corresponds to a pseudogene. The CDR3 sequence is 14 residues long. In DNA, the CDR3 is TGTGCCAGCAGCTCGGTAGCGGCCAGCTACGAGCAGTACTTC. Protein sequence: CASSSVAASYEQYF.